The 14 T cell receptor beta chains presented below share a single source sample, sequenced in a study of T cell repertoires in cytomegalovirus infection. TCRdb analysed the reads with MiXCR anew, one entry per CDR3 protein. The table records over 200,000 distinct CDR3 sequences, roughly 15% of them present only once. Sequencing input: PBMCs. The receptors stem from a human donor in good health (CMV status not recorded). Some clones in this sample may be carry-over from other donors' samples.

The V and J genes are TRBV5-4 and TRBJ2-1, with D unresolved. This CDR3 has 15 residues. The germline gives CDR1 SGHNT, CDR2 YYREEE (reference sequence). Trimming removed 0 bases from V and 1 base from J, with 8 bases in between. The CDR3 spells CASSLGDQSYNEQFF. In DNA form, the CDR3 reads TGTGCCAGCAGCTTGGGAGACCAGTCCTACAATGAGCAGTTCTTC.

This clonotype has a handful of counts. The V and J genes are TRBV20-1 and TRBJ1-5; no clear D. Per the germline V gene, CDR1 is DFQATT and CDR2 is SNEGSKA (reference sequence). Trimming shortened V by 6 bases and J by 11 bases, and 20 bases separated the two germline ends. CDR3 length: 13 amino acids. CDR3 in amino acids: CSAFTRAVGTQHF. CDR3 DNA: TGCAGTGCCTTTACCCGGGCCGTTGGGACCCAGCATTTT.

This clonotype has just a few counts. V usage is TRBV20-1 and J usage is TRBJ2-7; D is perhaps TRBD2 (5 bases). V shed 0 bases and J shed 6 bases, with 9 bases lying between them. Germline V gene sequence: CDR1 DFQATT, CDR2 SNEGSKA (reference sequence). CDR3 size: 12 residues. The CDR3: CSARDLASEQYF. The CDR3 DNA reads as TGCAGTGCTAGAGACCTAGCTAGCGAGCAGTACTTC.

This clonotype was seen only a few times. The chain has TRBV29-1 and TRBJ2-2, with TRBD2 matching over 11 bases. The germline V gene encodes CDR1 SQVTM and CDR2 ANQGSEA. Germline trimming cut 7 bases from V and 2 bases from J; bases unmatched to any gene: 9. The CDR3 is made up of 16 amino acids. CDR3 region: CSALPGLAENTGELFF. DNA for the CDR3: TGCAGCGCCCTACCGGGACTAGCGGAAAACACCGGGGAGCTGTTTTTT.

The sample holds a few counts of this clonotype. The V gene is TRBV6-2 or TRBV6-3, the J gene TRBJ1-1, with D possibly being TRBD1 (5 bases). Germline V CDR1 and CDR2: MNHEY, SVGEGT. V was cut by 8 bases and J by 8 bases, with 27 bases left in between. The CDR3 extends over 16 amino acids. The chain's CDR3 is CASEPTRRGAFPEAFF. In nucleotides, the CDR3 is TGTGCCAGCGAACCGACTAGGAGGGGCGCGTTTCCCGAAGCTTTCTTT.

The chain combines TRBV6-6 with TRBJ2-5, with a possible D match to TRBD1 (5 bases). CDR1 MNHNY and CDR2 SVGAGI come from the germline V gene (reference sequence). The V end lost 6 bases, the J end lost 1 base, and 12 bases lay between the germline ends. This CDR3 contains 14 residues. The CDR3 DNA sequence: TGTGCCAGCAGCCCCCCGACAGCCCAAGAGACCCAGTACTTC. This encodes CASSPPTAQETQYF.

The chain links TRBV10-3 to TRBJ2-7, with D possibly being TRBD1 or TRBD2 (5 bases each). This CDR3 region has 12 residues. In germline, CDR1 is ENHRY, CDR2 SYGVKD. V was trimmed by 6 bases and J by 4 bases, leaving 10 bases between them. The CDR3 loop is CAISGTAYEQYF. The CDR3 coding sequence is TGTGCCATCAGCGGGACCGCGTACGAGCAGTACTTC.

This clonotype was recorded a few times. V is TRBV28 and J is TRBJ1-1; no clear D gene. V lost 4 bases to trimming and J lost 8 bases, with 8 bases between them. The CDR3 length is 11 residues. Germline V lookup: CDR1 MDHEN, CDR2 SYDVKM. In DNA form, the CDR3 reads TGTGCCAGCAGTTCGGACGGGGAAGCTTTCTTT. Translating it yields CASSSDGEAFF.

This clonotype has at least ten counts. This chain connects TRBV5-1 to TRBJ2-5, with 9 nucleotides matching TRBD1. The CDR3 extends over 16 amino acids. Trimming at V came to 2 bases and at J to 3 bases, leaving 8 bases not matched to a gene. Germline assignment: CDR1 SGHRS and CDR2 YFSETQ. The CDR3 DNA reads TGCGCCAGCAGCTTCCAATCAGGGACAGGGAAAGAGACCCAGTACTTC. This codes for CASSFQSGTGKETQYF. The whole variable domain, filled in from reference TRBV5-1 and TRBJ2-5, reads KAGVTQTPRYLIKTRGQQVTLSCSPISGHRSVSWYQQTPGQGLQFLFEYFSETQRNKGNFPGRFSGRQFSNSRSEMNVSTLELGDSALYLCASSFQSGTGKETQYFGPGTRLLVL.

The sample holds many counts of this clonotype. This chain uses TRBV7-2 with TRBJ1-6; tentatively, D is TRBD1 (5 bases). V was pared by 5 bases and J by 6 bases, with 20 bases between. Germline V gene data show CDR1 as SGHTA and CDR2 as FQGNSA. This CDR3 contains 17 residues. The CDR3 region is CASSPVLPGTGNSPLHF. CDR3 coding DNA: TGTGCCAGCAGCCCAGTCCTTCCCGGGACGGGTAATTCACCCCTCCACTTT.

This chain uses TRBV7-9 with TRBJ2-1; D is possibly TRBD1 (6 bases). Trimming stripped 5 bases from V and 5 bases from J, with 16 bases between. This CDR3 is 15 amino acids long. In germline, CDR1 is SEHNR, CDR2 FQNEAQ (reference sequence). CDR3 loop: CASSRFAGDHNEQFF. The CDR3 region has the DNA TGTGCCAGCAGCCGCTTTGCAGGGGACCACAATGAGCAGTTCTTC.

This clonotype came up many times. The chain is built from TRBV11-2 and TRBJ2-3, with 7 bases identical to TRBD2. Trimming cost V 5 bases and J 2 bases; bases outside gene matches: 4. The CDR3 totals 14 residues. Germline lookup yields CDR1 SGHAT and CDR2 FQNNGV. The CDR3 loop is CASSLGLDTDTQYF. As DNA, the CDR3 is TGTGCCAGCAGCCTTGGACTAGACACAGATACGCAGTATTTT.

This clonotype showed up many times. The chain combines TRBV29-1 with TRBJ1-1; possibly TRBD1 for D (6 bases). Trimming stripped 7 bases from V and 0 bases from J, with 15 bases between. Germline V lookup: CDR1 SQVTM, CDR2 ANQGSEA. This CDR3 region has 14 residues. The CDR3 nucleotides read TGCAGCGCCCTGACAGGCCAAATGAACACTGAAGCTTTCTTT. Translated, it gives CSALTGQMNTEAFF.

This clonotype was found many times. The CDR3 nucleotides read TGTGCCAGCAGCTTAGCGGCTTACAATGAGCAGTTCTTC. Its protein product is CASSLAAYNEQFF. The rearrangement uses TRBV7-3 and TRBJ2-1; D unclear. Germline V gives CDR1 SGHTA, CDR2 FQGTGA. With 2 bases removed from V and 4 bases from J, the gap between germline ends came to 6 bases. The CDR3 runs to 13 residues. Together with reference TRBV7-3 and TRBJ2-1, the CDR3 gives the full variable domain: GAGVSQTPSNKVTEKGKYVELRCDPISGHTALYWYRQSLGQGPEFLIYFQGTGAADDSGLPNDRFFAVRPEGSVSTLKIQRTERGDSAVYLCASSLAAYNEQFFGPGTRLTVL.